This TCR beta chain was retrieved from a study of cytomegalovirus exposure and HLA in healthy donors. Study results and limitations: A further, later analysis showed that HLA-associated TCR beta chains (compared with equally common others) were more clonally expanded.

The V end was cut by 5 bases, the J end by 9 bases, with 14 bases between. This CDR3 spans 12 amino acids. The germline V gene has CDR1 MNHEY and CDR2 SMNVEV (reference sequence). The primer mix had 60 Vbeta and 13 Jbeta primers. Clones were sequenced by immunoSEQ multiplex PCR, and TCRdb holds only the in-frame ones, with some missing. Here the sample spans under 200,000 clones, 68% being singletons. This clone has just a few counts. What it binds is not known. Sequenced sample: PBMCs. The receptor was derived from a man in his fifties or sixties in good health and CMV-seronegative. The V and J genes are TRBV27 and TRBJ2-7; tentatively, D is TRBD2 (6 bases). The CDR3: CASSPPGGGQYF. CDR3 bases: TGTGCCAGCAGTCCCCCCGGGGGTGGGCAGTACTTC.